This TCR beta chain was captured by sequencing in a study of shared clonotypes between healthy human individuals. Germline assignment: CDR1 MNHNY and CDR2 SVGAGI (reference sequence). V gave up 2 bases and J gave up 2 bases; unmatched junction bases: 4. This CDR3 has 16 residues. Repertoires were generated with immunoSEQ multiplex PCR, while TCRdb's copy carries only in-frame clones and drops some. This table holds approximately 2.1 million clones, over 90% found once. The sequencing sample was made of naive CD4+ T cells from PBMCs. The subset denotes: CD45RA+ positively selected. The chain links TRBV6-6 to TRBJ2-3, with 10 bases lining up with TRBD2. This clonotype originated in a man aged 18 to 30 in good health. Some clones in this sample may be carry-over from other donors' samples. The DNA of the CDR3 is TGTGCCAGCAGTTACCCTCTAGCGGGAGTCACAGATACGCAGTATTTT. Translating gives CASSYPLAGVTDTQYF.